These T cell receptor beta chains were read from a single sample in a study of beta chain features in type 1 diabetes. The repertoire was sequenced with immunoSEQ multiplex PCR; TCRdb's copy has only in-frame clones and lacks some. The sample has 150,000 to 200,000 clones; approximately 8.7% are singletons. The sample comprised central memory CD4+ T cells from blood. Receptor source: a woman aged 30 to 39 with type 1 diabetes. The CDR3 runs from the conserved cysteine through the conserved F or W. The order of the fields is V gene, CDR3 protein.

TRBV7-3	CASSLIGGREDTQYF
TRBV6-6	CAASRGTDYEQYF
TRBV2	CASRRVFTDTQYF
TRBV19	CASSIAGSTDTQYF
TRBV5-4	CASSQGSSGRYNEQFF
TRBV5-6	CASSYAGNYEQYF
TRBV4-2	CASSQAKGGRAFNEQFF
TRBV23-1	CASSRDRGRVNTEAFF
TRBV29-1	CSVEDGDSFKSYTF
TRBV30	CAWSEQSGGYNEQFF
TRBV9	CASSVAVAGAVGNEQFF
TRBV29-1	CSVEAGGVTQYF
TRBV5-6	CASSLGQQNTEAFF
TRBV18	CASSPQGRTGVQGLSYGYTF
TRBV6-5	CASRPGTFGYGYTF
TRBV5-1	CASSFSSGSVPYEQYF
TRBV19	CASSPSGTSLRTQYF
TRBV7-2	CASSPAAETQYF
TRBV5-1	CASSSLSTDTQYF
TRBV19	CASSIAYGKETQYF
TRBV25-1	CASSVPLAGGTYEQYF
TRBV7-8	CASSLRTGTSGSNEQFF
TRBV6-5	CASSDRDSNQPQHF
TRBV18	CASSARQGKPEAFF
TRBV29-1	CSVDPTGGQTEAFF
TRBV7-2	CASSLDQETGKETQYF
TRBV20-1	CSAGEGKGYTF
TRBV11-3	CASTGTSGQNEQFF
TRBV7-3	CASSLGGSLDEQFF
TRBV6-1	CATNVREGGTDTQYF
TRBV6-5	CASSYGGNTYEQYF
TRBV4-2	CASSSRQGRNGYTF
TRBV7-3	CASSLSAGGTTGELFF
TRBV4-2	CASSQPPTGSPQPGELFF
TRBV11-3	CASSYRNTEAFF
TRBV2	CASTGYSGANVLTF
TRBV14	CASSPGRTVQETQYF
TRBV19	CASSIMASGGSYNEQFF
TRBV7-8	CASSIRRGGGEKLFF
TRBV2	CASTRLAGTDTQYF
TRBV27	CASSLGAAQTQYF
TRBV7-9	CASLPGWGGRTGNTIYF
TRBV27	CASSFSHPRGISYEQYF
TRBV4-3	CASSQPGTHIKGRTEAFF
TRBV14	CASSQTRGLATEAFF
TRBV6-5	CASSSGTEVNEQFF
TRBV19	CASRPGTENEAFF
TRBV5-4	CASSLAKEGNYGYTF
TRBV7-9	CASSVQGDTEAFF
TRBV11-2	CASSLVAGGPTF
TRBV7-8	CASSLRDRVSNQPQHF
TRBV7-6	CASSLVQNMNTEAFF
TRBV15	CATSRGDRGYEKLFF
TRBV28	CASTTLDRNNEQFF
TRBV6-1	CAGWTSGSRNEQFF